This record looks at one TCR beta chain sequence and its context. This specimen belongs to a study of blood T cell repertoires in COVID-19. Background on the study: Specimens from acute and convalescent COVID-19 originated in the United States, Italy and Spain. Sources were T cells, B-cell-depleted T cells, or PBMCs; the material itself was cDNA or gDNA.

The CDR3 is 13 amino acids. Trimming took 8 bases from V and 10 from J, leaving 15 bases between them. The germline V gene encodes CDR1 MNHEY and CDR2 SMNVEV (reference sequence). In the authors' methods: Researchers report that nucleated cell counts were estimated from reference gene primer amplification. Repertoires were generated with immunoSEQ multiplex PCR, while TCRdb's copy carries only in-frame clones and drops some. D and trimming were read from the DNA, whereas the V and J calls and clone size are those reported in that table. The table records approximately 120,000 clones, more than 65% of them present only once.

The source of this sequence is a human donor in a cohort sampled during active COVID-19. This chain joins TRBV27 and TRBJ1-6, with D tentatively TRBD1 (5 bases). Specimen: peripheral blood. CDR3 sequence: CASARVPGSPLHF. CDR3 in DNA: TGTGCCAGCGCCAGGGTACCTGGATCACCCCTCCACTTT.